The 9 T cell receptor beta chains presented below share a single source sample, sequenced in a study of blood T cells in healthy people across ages. Then a second PCR, running roughly 7 to 11 cycles, was carried out with a sample-barcoded 5' primer and a J-beta primer mix. TCRdb re-derived calls from the 5' RACE reads in MiXCR, one entry per CDR3 protein. The table shows approximately 1.5 million distinct CDR3 sequences, with roughly 43% occurring only once. The sequencing input was blood. The receptors were gathered from a woman under 30 in good health.

The chain recombines TRBV14 with TRBJ2-1, with D uncertain. The germline V gene has CDR1 SGHDN and CDR2 FVKESK. The CDR3 is 11 amino acids. Between the trimmed V and J ends, which lost 1 base and 12 bases, there was a span of 7 bases. The CDR3 here is CASSQGFPQFF. DNA of the CDR3: TGTGCCAGCAGCCAAGGGTTTCCGCAGTTCTTC. The whole variable domain, filled in from reference TRBV14 and TRBJ2-1, reads EAGVTQFPSHSVIEKGQTVTLRCDPISGHDNLYWYRRVMGKEIKFLLHFVKESKQDESGMPNNRFLAERTGGTYSTLKVQPAELEDSGVYFCASSQGFPQFFGPGTRLTVL.

This chain uses TRBV28 with TRBJ2-3; 10 bases agree with TRBD2. The CDR3 length is 18 residues. Germline assignment: CDR1 MDHEN and CDR2 SYDVKM. After removal of 5 bases from V and 2 bases from J, the junction contained 13 bases not matched to a gene. The DNA for the CDR3 is TGTGCCAGCAGTCCTTCCCCTCGACTAGCGGGCCTCACAGATACGCAGTATTTT. It yields the protein CASSPSPRLAGLTDTQYF.

This chain links TRBV21-1 with TRBJ1-2; the D segment call TRBD1 is taken from the table without a DNA check. TRBV21-1 is termed a pseudogene. The CDR3 has 16 amino acids. CDR3 region: CASSTLQDTDNYGYTF. The CDR3 nucleotides read TGTGCCAGCAGCACTCTCCAGGACACGGATAACTATGGCTACACCTTC.

This clonotype occurred once. This chain connects TRBV9 to TRBJ2-5; D is possibly TRBD2 (5 bases). The germline V gene encodes CDR1 SGDLS and CDR2 YYNGEE. V lost 0 bases, J lost 4 bases, and 13 bases lay in between. CDR3 length equals 15 residues. The CDR3 loop reads CASSVGRGVAETQYF. CDR3 nucleotides: TGTGCCAGCAGCGTAGGTCGGGGAGTAGCAGAGACCCAGTACTTC.

This clonotype was seen only a few times. V gene TRBV20-1 combines with J gene TRBJ2-3; TRBD2 matches at 7 bases. J gave up 5 bases and V 1 base, and 6 bases lay outside the gene matches. The V gene's germline CDR1 is DFQATT and CDR2 SNEGSKA (reference sequence). The length of the CDR3 is 14 residues. Here the CDR3 reads CSARVGGSGDTQYF. CDR3 in DNA: TGCAGTGCTAGAGTAGGCGGGAGCGGAGATACGCAGTATTTT.

V is TRBV7-9 and J is TRBJ1-2; 7 nucleotides agree with TRBD1. Germline V gene lookup returns CDR1 SEHNR and CDR2 FQNEAQ (reference sequence). Trimming cost V 4 bases and J 1 base; bases outside gene matches: 9. The CDR3 length is 16 residues. The CDR3 coding sequence is TGTGCCAGCAGCTCGGTCCGGGACAGCCTTAACTATGGCTACACCTTC. As protein: CASSSVRDSLNYGYTF.

This clonotype was counted a few times. The CDR3 coding sequence is TGCGCCAGCAGCTTGGGACTAGCGGGGGGAACCACAGATACGCAGTATTTT. Residues: CASSLGLAGGTTDTQYF. The rearrangement links TRBV5-1 to TRBJ2-3; 13 nucleotides line up with TRBD2. The CDR3 totals 17 residues. In germline, CDR1 is SGHRS, CDR2 YFSETQ. V was pared by 0 bases and J by 2 bases, with 3 bases of the junction left unmatched.

The rearrangement links TRBV6-2 or TRBV6-3 to TRBJ2-7; D possibly matches TRBD1 or TRBD2 (5 bases each). The CDR3 covers 14 residues. The germline V gene has CDR1 MNHEY and CDR2 SVGEGT. With 11 bases removed from V and 2 bases from J, the gap between germline ends came to 19 bases. The chain's CDR3 is CASGTGKSPYEQYF. The CDR3 coding sequence is TGTGCCTCCGGGACGGGGAAGTCCCCCTACGAGCAGTACTTC.

V gene TRBV5-1 combines with J gene TRBJ2-1, with 11 bases matching TRBD2. This CDR3 is built from 17 residues. CDR1 and CDR2 (germline): SGHRS, YFSETQ. The ends lost 5 bases at V and 7 bases at J; junction bases unmatched: 14. The chain's CDR3 is CASREDGTSGPRNEQFF. The CDR3 region has the DNA TGCGCCAGCAGAGAGGACGGGACTAGCGGCCCCAGGAATGAGCAGTTCTTC.